These 2 T cell receptor beta chains came from one sample sequenced in a study of blood T cells in healthy people across ages (dated by TCRdb to between 2015 and 2016). The method behind the library was 5' RACE. The listed sequencing device is Illumina HiSeq 2500. A second about 7 to 12 cycle PCR used a sample-barcoded 5' primer and a J-beta primer mix. TCRdb handled the public reads itself, with Q25 trimming in fastp and clone calling in MiXCR, and kept productive beta chains. Here each entry gathers all rows of one CDR3 protein and keeps the most common genes and DNA. The sample table contains some 710,000 distinct CDR3 sequences; only one count was recorded for about 47% of them. The ten top clones hold 15% to 20% of the sample. Sequencing used blood. The receptors come from an elderly man in good health.

The table lists this clonotype with a few counts. The chain has TRBV7-6 and TRBJ2-3; maybe TRBD1 (5 bases). The germline V and J ends were trimmed by 4 bases and 8 bases, with 25 bases remaining between them. Per germline, CDR1 SGHVS and CDR2 FNYEAQ. This CDR3 comprises 17 residues. The CDR3 coding sequence is TGTGCCAGCAGCTCGACCCAGACAGCTTACCCCGGCAGTACGCAGTATTTT. Protein product: CASSSTQTAYPGSTQYF.

This clonotype occurred many times. V and J are TRBV12-3 or TRBV12-4 and TRBJ2-7; the D gene is possibly TRBD2 (6 bases). The CDR3 is 14 amino acids. Deletions cut 5 bases from V and 2 bases from J, with 13 bases between. The CDR3 reads CASSKGTFTYEQYF. CDR3 bases: TGTGCCAGCAGTAAAGGGACTTTTACCTACGAGCAGTACTTC.